These 9 T cell receptor beta chains were sequenced from one sample in a study of cytomegalovirus exposure and HLA in healthy donors listed by TCRdb under 2017. Libraries were made using the immunoSEQ multiplex PCR assay. TCRdb mirrors the immuneACCESS table, restricted to in-frame sequences. Some clones are absent from its copies; in checked studies, under half trace to an unresolved V gene, and the reason for the others is unknown. Across this sample there are 150,000 to 200,000 clones, with 80% to 85% seen only once. The ten largest clones add up to roughly 10% of the sample. The sequencing input was PBMCs. The origin of the receptors is a man in his thirties or forties in good health and CMV-seropositive.

The chain combines TRBV10-1 with TRBJ2-2, with 13 bases matching TRBD2. The J segment lost 4 bases and the V segment lost 3 bases, leaving 8 bases of the junction unmatched. Germline V gives CDR1 WNHNN, CDR2 SYGVQD (reference sequence). The CDR3 is 18 amino acids. CDR3 region: CASSDRGLAGAPTGELFF. CDR3 nucleotide sequence: TGCGCCAGCAGTGACAGAGGACTAGCGGGGGCCCCCACCGGGGAGCTGTTTTTT.

This clone was counted between two and nine times. This sequence joins TRBV4-3 and TRBJ2-1; tentative D call: TRBD2 (7 bases). The germline CDR1 and CDR2 sequences are LGHNA and YSLEER. Trimming removed 3 bases at V and 6 bases at J, with 24 bases between. The CDR3 runs 18 residues. CDR3 DNA: TGCGCCAGCAGCCAGATGCGACCCTCCGCGGGGGCGACCAATGAGCAGTTCTTC. As protein: CASSQMRPSAGATNEQFF.

J is TRBJ1-2 and V is TRBV11-2; the match to TRBD1 covers 7 bases. Germline trimming cut 6 bases from V and 5 bases from J; bases unmatched to any gene: 12. The germline V gene encodes CDR1 SGHAT and CDR2 FQNNGV. The CDR3 runs 15 residues. CDR3 DNA sequence: TGTGCCAGCAGGGGGGGACAGAGCTCTCAGTATGGCTACACCTTC. It is translated as CASRGGQSSQYGYTF.

This sequence joins TRBV4-1 and TRBJ2-5; TRBD2 matches 10 bases. V gave up 1 base and J gave up 2 bases; unmatched junction bases: 7. The germline CDR1 and CDR2 sequences are MGHRA and YSYEKL. The CDR3 has 17 amino acids. The CDR3 DNA follows: TGCGCCAGCAGCCAAGGGACTGCTAGCGGGGGACAAGAGACCCAGTACTTC. As protein: CASSQGTASGGQETQYF.

The chain links TRBV28 to TRBJ2-7; D is perhaps TRBD1 (6 bases). Germline CDR1 is MDHEN and CDR2 is SYDVKM. Trimming took 3 bases from V and 2 from J, leaving 17 bases between them. The CDR3 contains 16 residues. CDR3 amino acids: CASSFRTVRRPYEQYF. CDR3 nucleotide sequence: TGTGCCAGCAGTTTTCGGACAGTCCGGCGGCCCTACGAGCAGTACTTC.

The chain uses TRBV6-5 and TRBJ1-2; no firm D call. Germline values: CDR1 MNHEY, CDR2 SVGAGI. This CDR3 is 14 amino acids long. The V gene lost 5 bases and the J gene lost 6 bases, with 16 bases spanning the gap. CDR3 in amino acids: CASSPEGDAHGYTF. In DNA, the CDR3 is TGTGCCAGCAGTCCCGAGGGAGATGCTCATGGCTACACCTTC.

This clone has more than one count but fewer than ten. J is TRBJ2-3 and V is TRBV4-1; 14 nucleotides align to TRBD2. After removal of 2 bases from V and 3 bases from J, the junction contained 13 bases not matched to a gene. Germline CDR1 is MGHRA and CDR2 is YSYEKL. This CDR3 region has 20 residues. CDR3 bases: TGCGCCAGCAGCCAACCGGGACTAGCGGGAGTACCTTCCCCTACAGATACGCAGTATTTT. Residues: CASSQPGLAGVPSPTDTQYF.

The chain recombines TRBV4-3 with TRBJ1-6; TRBD1 agrees at 10 bases. Germline lookup yields CDR1 LGHNA and CDR2 YSLEER. Trimming removed 3 bases from V and 8 bases from J; junction bases left unmatched: 7. This CDR3 has 16 residues. CDR3: CASSQGRQGAYSPLHF. CDR3 DNA sequence: TGCGCCAGCAGCCAGGGAAGACAGGGGGCATATTCACCCCTCCACTTT.

The chain links TRBV5-6 to TRBJ2-3; D possibly corresponds to TRBD2 (5 bases). Looked up from germline, CDR1 is SGHDT and CDR2 is YYEEEE. The V end was cut by 5 bases, the J end by 3 bases, with 19 bases between. This CDR3 has 16 residues. CDR3 bases: TGTGCCAGCAGGTTTGGTGGGTTCGGGGAGACAGATACGCAGTATTTT. Translating gives CASRFGGFGETDTQYF.